These 8 T cell receptor beta chains originate from one sample sequenced in a study of blood T cell repertoires in COVID-19 (dated by TCRdb to the early 2020s). The library was prepared using the immunoSEQ multiplex PCR assay. TCRdb stores this immuneACCESS table with in-frame sequences only. Part of the clones is absent; in the studies checked, under half of the shortfall reflects unresolved V genes, and no reason is known for the rest. Recorded for this sample are approximately 150,000 clones; 75% to 90% of them occurred a single time. The top ten clones comprise roughly 10% of the sample. Sequencing input: peripheral blood. These receptors came from a human donor in a cohort sampled during active COVID-19.

This rearrangement joins TRBV4-3 to TRBJ2-7, with 7 positions matching TRBD2. Germline-derived CDR1 and CDR2 are LGHNA and YSLEER. CDR3 size: 17 residues. V dropped 0 bases and J dropped 1; count of bases not matched to a gene: 9. The DNA for the CDR3 is TGCGCCAGCAGCCAAGATGGGGAGGGGCCAAGTTCCTACGAGCAGTACTTC. It is translated as CASSQDGEGPSSYEQYF.

This clone showed up just a few times. The gene calls are TRBV15 and TRBJ1-5; a possible D gene is TRBD1 (5 bases). CDR3 length equals 14 residues. In germline, CDR1 is LNHNV, CDR2 YYDKDF (reference sequence). Trimming shortened V by 5 bases and J by 3 bases, and 11 bases separated the two germline ends. The CDR3 DNA reads TGTGCCACCAGCTACCGACAGAACAATCAGCCCCAGCATTTT. This codes for CATSYRQNNQPQHF. Based on the CDR3 plus reference TRBV15 and TRBJ1-5, the full variable domain is DAMVIQNPRYQVTQFGKPVTLSCSQTLNHNVMYWYQQKSSQAPKLLFHYYDKDFNNEADTPDNFQSRRPNTSFCFLDIRSPGLGDTAMYLCATSYRQNNQPQHFGDGTRLSIL.

As for this clone: One junction end disagrees with the germline gene, perhaps due to a read error. This chain uses TRBV18 with TRBJ2-2, with TRBD2 matching over 7 bases. The CDR3 extends over 18 amino acids. The germline V gene has CDR1 KGHSH and CDR2 LQKENI. The CDR3 DNA is TGTGCCAGCGCACCGGTCGGATCGGGGGGTCGGAACACCGGGGAGCTGTTTTTT. This encodes CASAPVGSGGRNTGELFF.

The genes are TRBV21-1 and TRBJ2-7; no check of the table's D call, TRBD2, against the DNA was made. TRBV21-1 is a pseudogene. The CDR3 has 15 residues. CDR3 nucleotides: TGTGCCAGCAGCGGAACGTCAAAACGGAGGTGCGAGCAGTACTTC. Its protein product is CASSGTSKRRCEQYF.

A single count supports this clone. The V gene is TRBV29-1, the J gene TRBJ2-7; tentatively, D is TRBD2 (5 bases). Germline CDR1 reads SQVTM; CDR2 reads ANQGSEA. Trimming took off 7 bases at V and 5 bases at J, with 15 bases between the two ends. This CDR3 has 12 amino acids. CDR3 sequence reads: CSGRTAADEQYF. The CDR3 DNA follows: TGCAGCGGACGGACCGCAGCGGACGAGCAGTACTTC.

This chain connects TRBV5-1 to TRBJ1-1; D perhaps matches TRBD1 (5 bases). V lost 4 bases and J 1 base, leaving 8 bases between the germline ends. The CDR3 consists of 13 residues. Germline CDR1 is SGHRS and CDR2 is YFSETQ. The CDR3 bases are TGCGCCAGCAGCGGCAGGGAGAACACTGAAGCTTTCTTT. Translating gives CASSGRENTEAFF.

V usage is TRBV9 and J usage is TRBJ2-5, with 11 bases that match TRBD2. From germline, CDR1 is SGDLS and CDR2 YYNGEE. The J segment lost 6 bases and the V segment lost 2 bases, leaving 9 bases of the junction unmatched. The CDR3 runs 16 residues. CDR3 in amino acids: CASSVSGGAIPKTQYF. CDR3 nucleotide sequence: TGTGCCAGCAGCGTTAGCGGGGGGGCCATCCCAAAGACCCAGTACTTC.

The chain employs TRBV7-2 and TRBJ2-7, with TRBD2 matching 13 bases. V dropped 5 bases and J dropped 7; count of bases not matched to a gene: 11. The CDR3 covers 16 residues. CDR1 is SGHTA and CDR2 is FQGNSA in the germline V gene. The chain's CDR3 is CASSDWTSGSIAEQYF. The DNA of the CDR3 is TGTGCCAGCAGCGACTGGACTAGCGGGAGTATCGCGGAGCAGTACTTC.